This T cell receptor (beta chain) was recovered during a study of T cell repertoires in cytomegalovirus infection. Study overall: Indications of both CMV infection and matching HLA type were provided by public TCR beta signatures.

In regard to this clonotype: What it binds is not known.

The CDR3 has 13 residues. The germline V and J ends were trimmed by 3 bases and 7 bases, with 13 bases remaining between them. Study results and caveats: Totalled public TCR beta family frequency picked out people who carried CMV plus the relevant HLA.

TCRdb reprocessed the reads via MiXCR and lists one record per CDR3 protein. The repertoire has about 300,000 distinct CDR3 sequences, roughly a quarter of them found once; the top ten carry approximately 13%. The chain employs TRBV12-3 or TRBV12-4 and TRBJ2-7; TRBD2 might be the D (6 bases). The sequence came from a human donor in good health (CMV status not recorded). Some clones in this sample may be carry-over from other donors' samples. The source material was PBMCs. The CDR3, as DNA: TGTGCCAGCAGTTTTCCCCCTGGGAGGGAGCAGTACTTC. Translated: CASSFPPGREQYF.